This paragraph reports one T cell receptor beta chain. No antigen is known for it. With V trimmed by 8 bases and J by 5 bases, 16 bases remained unmatched. Germline CDR1 is SNHLY and CDR2 is FYNNEI. This CDR3 has 16 residues. It was via CD45RO/CCR7/CD25/CD127/CD95/CD27 that CD4+ naive, central memory, regulatory and stem cell-like memory cells were sorted. Sequenced material consisted of expressed TCRB transcripts (all of the isolated RNA was reverse transcribed). The data were produced by immunoSEQ multiplex PCR, yet TCRdb's version contains in-frame clones alone and is incomplete. The sample lists 35,000 to 45,000 clones; roughly 70% were seen once. This record belongs to a study of beta chain features in type 1 diabetes. Study-wide results and caveats: People with Type 1 diabetes carried modestly yet significantly shorter TCRB CDR3s in all four CD4+ subsets. Within the patient group, naive, central memory and Treg TCRB repertoires appeared more similar to each other than within healthy donors. Cells expressing TCR highly could be over-represented by cDNA sequencing.

Sequenced sample: Tregs from blood. The chain carries TRBV2 and TRBJ2-7, with 9 bases fitting TRBD1. The source is a man aged 25-45 years with type 1 diabetes. Some clones in this sample may be carry-over from other donors' samples. The CDR3 loop reads CASLENLGQGLNEQYF. For the CDR3, the DNA is TGTGCCAGCCTAGAAAACCTGGGACAGGGTTTGAACGAGCAGTACTTC.